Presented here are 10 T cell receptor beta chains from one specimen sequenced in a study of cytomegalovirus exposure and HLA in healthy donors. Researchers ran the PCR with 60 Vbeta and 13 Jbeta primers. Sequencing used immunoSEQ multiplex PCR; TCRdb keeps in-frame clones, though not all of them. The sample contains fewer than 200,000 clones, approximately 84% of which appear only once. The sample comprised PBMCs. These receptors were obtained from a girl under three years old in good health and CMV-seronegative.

This CDR3 is CASSLDRGYSPLHF. The CDR3 nucleotides are TGTGCCAGCAGTCTCGACAGGGGGTATTCACCCCTCCACTTT. J is TRBJ1-6 and V is TRBV27; TRBD1 matches 9 bases. The ends lost 5 bases at V and 8 bases at J; junction bases unmatched: 4. Germline CDR1 MNHEY, CDR2 SMNVEV (reference sequence). CDR3 length equals 14 residues.

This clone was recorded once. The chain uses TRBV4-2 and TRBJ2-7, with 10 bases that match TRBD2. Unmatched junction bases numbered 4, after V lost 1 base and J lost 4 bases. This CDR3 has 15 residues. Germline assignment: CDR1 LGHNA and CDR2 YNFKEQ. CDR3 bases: TGTGCCAGCAGCCAAGTTCCTAGCGGGAGATACGAGCAGTACTTC. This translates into CASSQVPSGRYEQYF.

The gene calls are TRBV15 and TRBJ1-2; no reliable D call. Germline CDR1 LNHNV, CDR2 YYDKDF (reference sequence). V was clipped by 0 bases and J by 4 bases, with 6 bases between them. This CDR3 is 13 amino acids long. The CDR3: CATSRDAGYGYTF. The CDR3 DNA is TGTGCCACCAGCAGAGATGCGGGCTATGGCTACACCTTC.

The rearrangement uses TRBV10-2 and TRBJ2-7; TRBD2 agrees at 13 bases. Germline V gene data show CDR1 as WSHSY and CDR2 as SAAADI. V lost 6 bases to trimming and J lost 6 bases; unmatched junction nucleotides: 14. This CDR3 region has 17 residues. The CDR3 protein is CASRGRGLAGSRGEQYF. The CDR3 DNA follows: TGCGCCAGCAGGGGGAGGGGACTAGCGGGGAGTCGGGGCGAGCAGTACTTC.

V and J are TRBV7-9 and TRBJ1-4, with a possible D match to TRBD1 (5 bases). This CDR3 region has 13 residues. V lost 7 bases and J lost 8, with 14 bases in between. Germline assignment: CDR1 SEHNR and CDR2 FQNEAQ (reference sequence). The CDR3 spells CASIGLWGEKLFF. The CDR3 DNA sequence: TGTGCCAGCATCGGTCTCTGGGGCGAAAAACTGTTTTTT.

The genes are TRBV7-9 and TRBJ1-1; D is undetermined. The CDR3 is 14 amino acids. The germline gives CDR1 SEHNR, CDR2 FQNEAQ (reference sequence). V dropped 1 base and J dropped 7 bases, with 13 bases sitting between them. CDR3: CASSLDSWSGEAFF. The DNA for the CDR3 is TGTGCCAGCAGCTTAGACAGTTGGTCTGGTGAAGCTTTCTTT.

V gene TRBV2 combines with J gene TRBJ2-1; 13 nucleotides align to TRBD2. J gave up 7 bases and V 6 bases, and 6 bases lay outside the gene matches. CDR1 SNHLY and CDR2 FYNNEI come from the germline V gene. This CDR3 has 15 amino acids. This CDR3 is CASRGGTSGANEQFF. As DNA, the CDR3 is TGTGCCAGCAGGGGGGGGACTAGCGGGGCTAATGAGCAGTTCTTC.

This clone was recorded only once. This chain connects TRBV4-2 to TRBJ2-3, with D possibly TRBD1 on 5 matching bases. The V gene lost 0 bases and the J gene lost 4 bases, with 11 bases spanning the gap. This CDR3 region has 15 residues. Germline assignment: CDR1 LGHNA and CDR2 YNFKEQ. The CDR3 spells CASSQDGTGPDTQYF. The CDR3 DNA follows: TGTGCCAGCAGCCAAGACGGCACAGGCCCAGATACGCAGTATTTT.

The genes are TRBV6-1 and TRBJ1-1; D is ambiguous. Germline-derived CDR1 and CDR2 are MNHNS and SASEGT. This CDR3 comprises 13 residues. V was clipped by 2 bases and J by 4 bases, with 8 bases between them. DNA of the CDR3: TGTGCCAGCAGTGAAAGCGCGTTCACTGAAGCTTTCTTT. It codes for CASSESAFTEAFF.

The CDR3 loop is CASSTRTVSYGYTF. In nucleotides, the CDR3 is TGTGCCAGTAGCACCAGGACAGTATCCTATGGCTACACCTTC. This chain connects TRBV19 to TRBJ1-2, with D maybe TRBD1 (6 bases). There are 14 residues in the CDR3. V was clipped by 6 bases and J by 4 bases, with 15 bases between them. Germline V CDR1 and CDR2: LNHDA, SQIVND (reference sequence).